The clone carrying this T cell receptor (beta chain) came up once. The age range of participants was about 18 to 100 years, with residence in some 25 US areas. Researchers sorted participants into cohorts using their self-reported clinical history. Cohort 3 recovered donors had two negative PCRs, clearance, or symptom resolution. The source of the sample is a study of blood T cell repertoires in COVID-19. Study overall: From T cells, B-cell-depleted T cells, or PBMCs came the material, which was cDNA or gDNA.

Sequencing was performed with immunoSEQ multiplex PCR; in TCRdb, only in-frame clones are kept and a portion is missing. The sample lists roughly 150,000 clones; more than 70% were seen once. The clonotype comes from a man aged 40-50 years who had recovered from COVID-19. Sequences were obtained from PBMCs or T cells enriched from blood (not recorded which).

In nucleotides, the CDR3 is TGTGCCAGCAGCGCCTTAACTGAGGATCAGCCCCAGCATTTT. Encoded protein: CASSALTEDQPQHF. The chain employs TRBV5-6 and TRBJ1-5; D unresolved. The CDR3 totals 14 residues. Germline loops: CDR1 SGHDT, CDR2 YYEEEE. V lost 4 bases and J 5 bases, leaving 13 bases between the germline ends.